This TCR beta chain emerged from a study of identical twins. TCRdb used MiXCR to reprocess the 5' RACE reads, holding one entry per CDR3 protein. Of 1.5 million to 2 million distinct CDR3 sequences listed, 32% are singletons. Germline loops: CDR1 LGHDT, CDR2 YNNKEL (reference sequence). Trimming removed 4 bases from V and 0 bases from J, with 13 bases in between. The CDR3 is made up of 15 amino acids. This clonotype was observed a handful of times. The TCR sequence derives from a newborn girl in good health. V and J are TRBV3-1 and TRBJ2-7; D is ambiguous. Sequencing used cord blood. This chain's CDR3 is CASSPPGFSSYEQYF. CDR3 sequence (DNA): TGTGCCAGCAGCCCCCCGGGTTTCTCCTCCTACGAGCAGTACTTC.